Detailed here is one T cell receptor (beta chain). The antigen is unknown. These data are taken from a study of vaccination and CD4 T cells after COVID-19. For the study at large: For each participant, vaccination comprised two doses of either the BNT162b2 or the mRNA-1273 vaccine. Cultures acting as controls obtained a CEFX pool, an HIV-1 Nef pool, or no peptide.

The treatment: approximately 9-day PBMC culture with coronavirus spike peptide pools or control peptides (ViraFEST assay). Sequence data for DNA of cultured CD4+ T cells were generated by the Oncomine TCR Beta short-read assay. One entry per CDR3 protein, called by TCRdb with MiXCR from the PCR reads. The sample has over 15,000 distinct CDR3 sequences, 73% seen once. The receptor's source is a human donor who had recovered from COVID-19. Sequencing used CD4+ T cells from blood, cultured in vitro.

The CDR3 sequence is CASRVGEARETQYF. The CDR3 nucleotides read TGTGCCAGCAGGGTAGGGGAGGCCAGAGAGACCCAGTACTTC. The V gene is TRBV6-1, the J gene TRBJ2-5, with D possibly TRBD2 on 6 matching bases. V dropped 6 bases and J dropped 4 bases, with 15 bases sitting between them. Looked up from germline, CDR1 is MNHNS and CDR2 is SASEGT. The CDR3 covers 14 residues.